This entry features one TCR beta chain sequence. The material for each subset, its genomic DNA, was split evenly across several immunoSEQ plates. Some clones are missing from TCRdb's copy, which holds only in-frame ones; the method was immunoSEQ multiplex PCR. The data hold about 1 million clones, with more than 65% observed a single time. These data belong to a study of shared clonotypes between healthy human individuals. V trimming: 2 bases; J trimming: 10 bases; junction bases outside the gene matches: 14. There are 15 residues in the CDR3. From germline, CDR1 is GTSNPN and CDR2 SVGIG (reference sequence). Those who donated were healthy HIV-negative adults, with no recent acute infections or vaccinations reported.

The TCR was taken from a man younger than 35 in good health. The chain links TRBV30 to TRBJ1-2, with 9 bases matching TRBD1. The sequenced material came from memory CD4+ T cells sorted from blood. Described subset: CD45RA-negative fraction. The CDR3 DNA is TGTGCCTGGAGTACTCGTTCCGGGACAGGGAGAGACTACACCTTC. Translated, it gives CAWSTRSGTGRDYTF. Based on the CDR3 plus reference TRBV30 and TRBJ1-2, the full variable domain is SQTIHQWPATLVQPVGSPLSLECTVEGTSNPNLYWYRQAAGRGLQLLFYSVGIGQISSEVPQNLSASRPQDRQFILSSKKLLLSDSGFYLCAWSTRSGTGRDYTFGSGTRLTVV.